One sample yielded the 5 T cell receptor beta chains listed below, sequenced in a study of blood T cell repertoires in COVID-19. Assay: immunoSEQ multiplex PCR; the TCRdb copy retains only in-frame clones and omits some. The table includes some 180,000 clones, about 85% detected once. Sequencing was done on a sample of peripheral blood. Receptors originate from a man between 60 and 75 years old with active or convalescent COVID-19.

V usage is TRBV6-5 and J usage is TRBJ2-2; 9 nucleotides match TRBD1. CDR1 and CDR2 (germline): MNHEY, SVGAGI. This CDR3 has 16 amino acids. V lost 4 bases and J lost 2; bases outside the gene matches: 5. In nucleotides, the CDR3 is TGTGCCAGCAGTTCCGGGACAGGGAGAAACACCGGGGAGCTGTTTTTT. This encodes CASSSGTGRNTGELFF.

CDR3 DNA sequence: TGTGCCAGCAGCACCGACAGGAACACTGAAGCTTTCTTT. Translation gives CASSTDRNTEAFF. V gene TRBV7-3 combines with J gene TRBJ1-1; tentative D call: TRBD1 (5 bases). CDR1 is SGHTA, CDR2 FQGTGA, per germline. The CDR3 totals 13 residues. Trimming pared 5 bases from V and 1 base from J, leaving 8 bases between.

V gene TRBV5-1 combines with J gene TRBJ2-3; 8 nucleotides align to TRBD1. J was trimmed by 4 bases and V by 4 bases; bases with no gene match: 11. Germline CDR1 SGHRS, CDR2 YFSETQ. CDR3 length: 16 residues. The CDR3 sequence: CASSPRGDRRADTQYF. The CDR3 DNA reads TGCGCCAGCAGCCCAAGGGGGGACAGGCGCGCAGATACGCAGTATTTT.

The V and J genes are TRBV7-9 and TRBJ2-2, with D tentatively TRBD2 (7 bases). CDR3 length equals 16 residues. Germline assignment: CDR1 SEHNR and CDR2 FQNEAQ (reference sequence). V lost 5 bases to trimming and J lost 4 bases, with 17 bases between them. The CDR3 DNA is TGTGCCAGCAGCCCTCGACGCGGGGGCGGCACCGGGGAGCTGTTTTTT. Its protein product is CASSPRRGGGTGELFF.

The chain is built from TRBV30 and TRBJ2-3, with D possibly being TRBD1 (5 bases). The CDR3 length is 12 residues. Trimming stripped 6 bases from V and 4 bases from J, with 11 bases between. Germline V gene data show CDR1 as GTSNPN and CDR2 as SVGIG (reference sequence). The CDR3: CACHRTPDTQYF. The CDR3 bases are TGTGCCTGCCACAGGACACCAGATACGCAGTATTTT.